The present TCR beta chain was sequenced within a study of blood T cell repertoires in COVID-19. V shed 5 bases and J 0 bases; nucleotides not matched to a gene: 4. This CDR3 has 15 amino acids. Germline loops: CDR1 MDHEN, CDR2 SYDVKM. Some clones are missing from TCRdb's copy, which holds only in-frame ones; the method was immunoSEQ multiplex PCR. The repertoire holds 75,000 to 100,000 clones, with roughly 89% as singletons. The source of this sequence is a human donor in a cohort sampled during active COVID-19. This chain connects TRBV28 to TRBJ2-1; 7 positions match TRBD2. Sequenced input: peripheral blood. CDR3 residues: CASSSGASSYNEQFF. The DNA of the CDR3 is TGTGCCAGCAGTAGCGGGGCAAGCTCCTACAATGAGCAGTTCTTC.